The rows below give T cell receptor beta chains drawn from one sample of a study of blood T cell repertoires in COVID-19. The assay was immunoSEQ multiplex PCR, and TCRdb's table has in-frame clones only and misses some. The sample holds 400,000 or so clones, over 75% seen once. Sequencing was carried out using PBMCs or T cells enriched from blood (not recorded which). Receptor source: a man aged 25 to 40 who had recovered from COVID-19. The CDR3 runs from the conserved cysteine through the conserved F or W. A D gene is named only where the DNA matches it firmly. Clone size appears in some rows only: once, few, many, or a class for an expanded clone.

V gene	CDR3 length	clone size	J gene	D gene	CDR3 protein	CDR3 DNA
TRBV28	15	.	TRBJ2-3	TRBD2	CASSSSGSDSDTQYF	TGTGCCAGCAGCTCTAGCGGGAGTGATTCAGATACGCAGTATTTT
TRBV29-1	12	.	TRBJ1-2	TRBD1	CSVGQGIYGYTF	TGCAGCGTGGGACAGGGAATCTATGGCTACACCTTC
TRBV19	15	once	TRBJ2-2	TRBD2	CASSGAGTNTGELFF	TGTGCCAGTAGCGGAGCGGGAACGAACACCGGGGAGCTGTTTTTT
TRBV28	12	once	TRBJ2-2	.	CASSFGYWELFF	TGTGCCAGCAGTTTCGGTTACTGGGAGCTGTTTTTT
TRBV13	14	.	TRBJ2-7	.	CASSFWGDYYEQYF	TGTGCCAGCAGCTTCTGGGGCGATTACTACGAGCAGTACTTC
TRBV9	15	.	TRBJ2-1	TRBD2	CASSTGLREGPEQFF	TGTGCCAGCAGCACGGGACTTCGGGAGGGACCTGAGCAGTTCTTC
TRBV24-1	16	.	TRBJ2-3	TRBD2	CATSDLLAGDTDTQYF	TGTGCCACCAGTGATTTGCTAGCGGGAGATACAGATACGCAGTATTTT
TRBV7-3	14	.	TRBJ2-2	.	CASSPTSLTGELFF	TGTGCCAGCAGCCCGACTAGTCTTACCGGGGAGCTGTTTTTT
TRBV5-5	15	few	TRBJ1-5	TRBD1	CASSLGGTGIWPQHF	TGTGCCAGCAGCTTGGGGGGGACAGGTATTTGGCCCCAGCATTTT
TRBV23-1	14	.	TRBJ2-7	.	CASSLGTKTYEQYF	TGCGCCAGCAGTCTAGGGACAAAGACCTACGAGCAGTACTTC
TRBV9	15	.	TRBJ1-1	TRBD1	CASSVGGQPNTEAFF	TGTGCCAGCAGCGTAGGGGGACAGCCGAACACTGAAGCTTTCTTT
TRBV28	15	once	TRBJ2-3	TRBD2	CASSLGELARDTQYF	TGTGCCAGCAGTTTAGGGGAACTAGCGCGAGATACGCAGTATTTT
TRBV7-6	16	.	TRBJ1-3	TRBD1	CASSSGQGALGNTIYF	TGTGCCAGCAGCTCGGGACAGGGGGCGCTTGGAAACACCATATATTTT
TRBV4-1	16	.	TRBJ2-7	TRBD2	CASSQDGIAGVSEQYF	TGCGCCAGCAGCCAAGATGGGATAGCGGGAGTCAGCGAGCAGTACTTC
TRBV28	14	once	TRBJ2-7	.	CASRPQQGHYEQYF	TGTGCCAGCAGACCGCAACAGGGACACTACGAGCAGTACTTC
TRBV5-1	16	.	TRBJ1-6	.	CASSFKERRYNSPLHF	TGCGCCAGCAGCTTTAAGGAAAGGCGGTATAATTCACCCCTCCACTTT
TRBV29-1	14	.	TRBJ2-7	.	CSVEDPDYSYEQYF	TGCAGCGTTGAAGATCCGGACTACTCCTACGAGCAGTACTTC
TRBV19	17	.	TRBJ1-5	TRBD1	CASSFGTGPNSNQPQHF	TGTGCCAGTAGTTTCGGGACAGGGCCTAATTCCAATCAGCCCCAGCATTTT
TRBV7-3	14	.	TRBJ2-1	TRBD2	CASSLQRDSDEQFF	TGTGCCAGCAGCCTCCAGCGGGATTCGGATGAGCAGTTCTTC
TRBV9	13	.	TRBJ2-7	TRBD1	CASSEGTAYEQYF	TGTGCCAGCAGCGAGGGGACAGCCTACGAGCAGTACTTC
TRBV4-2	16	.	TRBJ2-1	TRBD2	CASSQDIAGVYNEQFF	TGTGCCAGCAGCCAAGATATCGCGGGAGTGTACAATGAGCAGTTCTTC
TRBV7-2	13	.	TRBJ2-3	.	CASSAQTSYAQYF	TGTGCCAGCAGCGCCCAAACTAGCTATGCGCAGTATTTT
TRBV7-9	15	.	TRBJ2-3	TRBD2	CASRYSGKTTDTQYF	TGTGCCAGCAGGTATAGCGGGAAGACCACAGATACGCAGTATTTT
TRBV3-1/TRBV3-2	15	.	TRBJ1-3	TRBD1	CASSPRDRRGNTIYF	TGTGCCAGCAGCCCCAGGGACAGGCGTGGAAACACCATATATTTT
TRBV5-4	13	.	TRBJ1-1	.	CASSLSRGSEAFF	TGTGCCAGCAGCTTGAGTCGCGGGTCTGAAGCTTTCTTT
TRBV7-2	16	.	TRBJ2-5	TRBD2	CASSALAGVHKETQYF	TGTGCCAGCAGCGCCCTAGCGGGAGTACATAAAGAGACCCAGTACTTC
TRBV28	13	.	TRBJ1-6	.	CASQGLGNLALHF	TGTGCCAGTCAGGGGTTGGGGAATTTAGCCCTCCACTTT
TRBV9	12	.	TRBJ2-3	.	CASSGAVDTQYF	TGTGCCAGCAGCGGGGCTGTAGATACGCAGTATTTT
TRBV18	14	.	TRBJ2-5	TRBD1	CASSTGTAQETQYF	TGTGCCAGCTCAACCGGGACAGCACAAGAGACCCAGTACTTC
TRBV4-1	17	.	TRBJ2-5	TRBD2	CASSQDVGEGGPETQYF	TGCGCCAGCAGCCAAGATGTGGGGGAGGGAGGGCCAGAGACCCAGTACTTC
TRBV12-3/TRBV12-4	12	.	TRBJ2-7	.	CASSTGIVEQYF	TGTGCCAGCAGTACCGGGATCGTTGAGCAGTACTTC
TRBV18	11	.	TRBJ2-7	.	CASSPQSEQYF	TGTGCCAGCTCACCACAGAGCGAGCAGTACTTC
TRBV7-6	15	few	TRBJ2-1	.	CASSLGFQGSNEQFF	TGTGCCAGCAGCTTAGGGTTTCAGGGTTCTAATGAGCAGTTCTTC
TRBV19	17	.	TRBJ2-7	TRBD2	CASSRTSGRAEAYEQYF	TGTGCCAGTAGTAGGACTAGCGGGAGGGCCGAGGCTTACGAGCAGTACTTC
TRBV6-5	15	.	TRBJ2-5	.	CASKTLDSYQETQYF	TGTGCCAGCAAAACCTTGGACAGCTACCAAGAGACCCAGTACTTC
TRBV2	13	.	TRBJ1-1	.	CASKGSGNTEAFF	TGTGCCAGCAAAGGCAGCGGGAACACTGAAGCTTTCTTT
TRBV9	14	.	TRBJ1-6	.	CASSVQAVSSPLHF	TGTGCCAGCAGCGTACAGGCAGTTTCTTCACCCCTCCACTTT
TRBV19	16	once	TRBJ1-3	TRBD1	CASSDRAAYSGNTIYF	TGTGCCAGCTCCGACAGGGCTGCTTACTCTGGAAACACCATATATTTT
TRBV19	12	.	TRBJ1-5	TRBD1	CASKQGNQPQHF	TGTGCCAGTAAACAGGGGAATCAGCCCCAGCATTTT
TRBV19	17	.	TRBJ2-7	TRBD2	CASSGGDWRGGLYEQYF	TGTGCCAGTAGCGGGGGGGACTGGAGAGGAGGTCTATACGAGCAGTACTTC
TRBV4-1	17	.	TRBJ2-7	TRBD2	CASSQRPTSGSSYEQYF	TGCGCCAGCAGCCAACGCCCAACTAGCGGGAGCTCCTACGAGCAGTACTTC
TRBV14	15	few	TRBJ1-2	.	CASSQDKGWEYGYTF	TGTGCCAGCAGCCAAGATAAGGGTTGGGAGTATGGCTACACCTTC
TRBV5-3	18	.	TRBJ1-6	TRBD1	CVRSEGQTSSSYNSPLHF	TGTGTCAGAAGCGAGGGACAGACCTCGAGCTCCTATAATTCACCCCTCCACTTT
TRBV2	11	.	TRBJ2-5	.	CASSQKETQYF	TGTGCCAGCAGCCAGAAAGAGACCCAGTACTTC
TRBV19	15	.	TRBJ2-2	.	CASSAGQISTGELFF	TGTGCCAGTAGTGCGGGACAGATCTCCACCGGGGAGCTGTTTTTT
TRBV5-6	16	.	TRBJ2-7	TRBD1	CASSLEGRQGSHEQYF	TGTGCCAGCAGCTTGGAGGGGAGACAGGGGTCCCACGAGCAGTACTTC
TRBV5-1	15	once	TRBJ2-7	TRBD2	CASSLKTSGTYEQYF	TGCGCCAGCAGCTTGAAGACTAGCGGAACCTACGAGCAGTACTTC
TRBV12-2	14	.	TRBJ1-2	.	CASRLDSYPHGYTF	TGTGCAAGTCGCCTAGACTCCTACCCCCATGGCTACACCTTC
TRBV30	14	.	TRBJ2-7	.	CAWSLRGFSYEQYF	TGTGCCTGGAGTCTCCGGGGGTTCTCCTACGAGCAGTACTTC
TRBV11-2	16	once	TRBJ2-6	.	CASSFRKSSGANVLTF	TGTGCCAGCAGCTTCAGGAAAAGCTCTGGGGCCAACGTCCTGACTTTC
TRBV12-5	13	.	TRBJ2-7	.	CASGLVGAYEQYF	TGTGCTAGTGGTTTGGTAGGGGCCTACGAGCAGTACTTC
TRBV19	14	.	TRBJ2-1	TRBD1	CASRGTGSYNEQFF	TGTGCCAGTAGGGGGACAGGGTCTTACAATGAGCAGTTCTTC
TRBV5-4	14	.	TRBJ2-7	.	CASSLGTAHYEQYF	TGTGCCAGCAGCTTGGGGACAGCGCACTACGAGCAGTACTTC
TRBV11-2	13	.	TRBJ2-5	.	CASSPQAFQTQYF	TGTGCCAGCAGCCCACAGGCGTTTCAGACCCAGTACTTC
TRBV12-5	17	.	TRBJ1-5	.	CASGLVVLGQRARPQHF	TGTGCTAGTGGTTTGGTAGTCTTGGGGCAGCGAGCCCGGCCCCAGCATTTT
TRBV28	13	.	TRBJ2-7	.	CASTESQGSEQYF	TGTGCCAGCACCGAGTCACAGGGTAGCGAGCAGTACTTC
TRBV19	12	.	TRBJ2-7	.	CASSKEIGEQYF	TGTGCCAGTAGTAAGGAGATAGGCGAGCAGTACTTC